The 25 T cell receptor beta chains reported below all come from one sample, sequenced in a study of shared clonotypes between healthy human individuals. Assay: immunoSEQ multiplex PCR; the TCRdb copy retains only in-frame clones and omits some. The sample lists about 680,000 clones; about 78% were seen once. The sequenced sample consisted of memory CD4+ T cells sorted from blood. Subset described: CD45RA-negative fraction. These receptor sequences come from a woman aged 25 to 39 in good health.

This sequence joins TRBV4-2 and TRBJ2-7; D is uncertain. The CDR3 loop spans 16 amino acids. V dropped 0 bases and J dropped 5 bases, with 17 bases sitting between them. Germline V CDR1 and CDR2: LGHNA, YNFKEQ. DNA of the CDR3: TGTGCCAGCAGCCAAGAAAGTTCCACGTCTCCCCACGAGCAGTACTTC. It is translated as CASSQESSTSPHEQYF.

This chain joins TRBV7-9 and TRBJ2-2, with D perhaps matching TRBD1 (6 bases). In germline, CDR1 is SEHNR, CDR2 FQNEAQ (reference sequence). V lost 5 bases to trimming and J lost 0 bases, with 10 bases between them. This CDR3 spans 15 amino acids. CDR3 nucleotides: TGTGCCAGCAGCCAGGGGAGCGCGAACACCGGGGAGCTGTTTTTT. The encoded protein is CASSQGSANTGELFF.

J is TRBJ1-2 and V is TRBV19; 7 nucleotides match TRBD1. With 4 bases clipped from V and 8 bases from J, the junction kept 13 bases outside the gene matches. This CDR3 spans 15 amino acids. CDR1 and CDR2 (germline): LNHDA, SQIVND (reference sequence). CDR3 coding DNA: TGTGCCAGTAGTAAAATCTTAACAGGGGAAGGCGGCTACACCTTC. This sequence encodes CASSKILTGEGGYTF.

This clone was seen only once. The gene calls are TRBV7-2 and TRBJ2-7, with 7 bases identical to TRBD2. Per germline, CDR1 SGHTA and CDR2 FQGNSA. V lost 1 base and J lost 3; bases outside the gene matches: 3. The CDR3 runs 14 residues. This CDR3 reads CASSLDPSGYEQYF. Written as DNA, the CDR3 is TGTGCCAGCAGCTTAGACCCTAGCGGCTACGAGCAGTACTTC.

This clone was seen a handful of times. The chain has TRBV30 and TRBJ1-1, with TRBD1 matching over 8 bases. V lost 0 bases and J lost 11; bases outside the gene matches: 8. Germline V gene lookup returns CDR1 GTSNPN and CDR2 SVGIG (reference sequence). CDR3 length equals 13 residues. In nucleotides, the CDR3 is TGTGCCTGGAGTGTAACCCAGGGGGCGACGGCTTTCTTT. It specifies CAWSVTQGATAFF.

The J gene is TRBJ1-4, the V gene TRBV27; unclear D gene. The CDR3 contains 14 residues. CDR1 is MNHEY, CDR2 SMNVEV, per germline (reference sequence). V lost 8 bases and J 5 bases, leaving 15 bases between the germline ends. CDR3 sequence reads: CASAHLGRNEKLFF. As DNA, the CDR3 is TGTGCCAGCGCCCACCTTGGGAGAAATGAAAAACTGTTTTTT.

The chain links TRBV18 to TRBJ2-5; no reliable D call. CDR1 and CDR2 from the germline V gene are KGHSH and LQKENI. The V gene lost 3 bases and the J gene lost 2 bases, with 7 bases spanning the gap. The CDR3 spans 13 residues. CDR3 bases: TGTGCCAGCTCACCGGTCCGACAAGAGACCCAGTACTTC. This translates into CASSPVRQETQYF.

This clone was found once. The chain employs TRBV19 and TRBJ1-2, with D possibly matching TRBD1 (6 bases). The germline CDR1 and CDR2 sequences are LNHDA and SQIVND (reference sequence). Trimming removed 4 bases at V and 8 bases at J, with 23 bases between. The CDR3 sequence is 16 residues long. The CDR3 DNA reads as TGTGCCAGTAGTAAACGAGACAGGTGGGGAAAAGGAGGCTACACCTTC. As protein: CASSKRDRWGKGGYTF.

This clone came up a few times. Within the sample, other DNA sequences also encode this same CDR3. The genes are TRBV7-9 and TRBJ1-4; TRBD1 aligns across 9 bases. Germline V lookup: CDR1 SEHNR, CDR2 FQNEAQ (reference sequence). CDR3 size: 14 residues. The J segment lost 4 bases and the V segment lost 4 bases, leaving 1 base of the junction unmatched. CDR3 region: CASSSGQGNEKLFF. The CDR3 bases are TGTGCCAGCAGCTCGGGACAGGGTAATGAAAAACTGTTTTTT.

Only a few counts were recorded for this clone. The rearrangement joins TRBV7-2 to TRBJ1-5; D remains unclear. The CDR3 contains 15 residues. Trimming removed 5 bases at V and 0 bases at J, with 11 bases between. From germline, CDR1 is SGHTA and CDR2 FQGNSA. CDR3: CASSLSGYSNQPQHF. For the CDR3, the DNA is TGTGCCAGCAGCCTGTCTGGGTATAGCAATCAGCCCCAGCATTTT.

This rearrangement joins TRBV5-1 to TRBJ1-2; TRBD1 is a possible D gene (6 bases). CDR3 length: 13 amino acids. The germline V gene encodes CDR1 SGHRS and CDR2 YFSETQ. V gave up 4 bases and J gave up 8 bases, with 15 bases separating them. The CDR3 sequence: CASSANRVRGYTF. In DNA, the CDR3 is TGCGCCAGCAGCGCAAACAGGGTTCGGGGCTACACCTTC. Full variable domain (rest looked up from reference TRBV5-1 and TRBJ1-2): KAGVTQTPRYLIKTRGQQVTLSCSPISGHRSVSWYQQTPGQGLQFLFEYFSETQRNKGNFPGRFSGRQFSNSRSEMNVSTLELGDSALYLCASSANRVRGYTFGSGTRLTVV.

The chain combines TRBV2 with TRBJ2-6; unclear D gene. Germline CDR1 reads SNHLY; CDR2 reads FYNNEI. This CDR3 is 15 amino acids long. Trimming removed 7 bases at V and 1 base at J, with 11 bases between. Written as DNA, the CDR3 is TGTGCCAGCAAAAGGTCCGTATCTGGGGCCAACGTCCTGACTTTC. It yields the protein CASKRSVSGANVLTF.

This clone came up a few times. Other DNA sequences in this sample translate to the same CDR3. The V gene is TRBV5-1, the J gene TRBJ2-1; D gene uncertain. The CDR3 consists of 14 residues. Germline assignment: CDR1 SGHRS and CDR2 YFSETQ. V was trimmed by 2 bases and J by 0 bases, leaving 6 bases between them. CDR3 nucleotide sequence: TGCGCCAGCAGCTTTGGGAACTCCTACAATGAGCAGTTCTTC. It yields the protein CASSFGNSYNEQFF.

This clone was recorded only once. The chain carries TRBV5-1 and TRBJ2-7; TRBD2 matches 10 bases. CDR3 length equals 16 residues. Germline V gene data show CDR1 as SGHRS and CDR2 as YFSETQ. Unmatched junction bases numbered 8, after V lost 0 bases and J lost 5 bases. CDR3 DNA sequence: TGCGCCAGCAGCTTGGCGGCTAGCGGGAGAGGTAACGAGCAGTACTTC. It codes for CASSLAASGRGNEQYF.

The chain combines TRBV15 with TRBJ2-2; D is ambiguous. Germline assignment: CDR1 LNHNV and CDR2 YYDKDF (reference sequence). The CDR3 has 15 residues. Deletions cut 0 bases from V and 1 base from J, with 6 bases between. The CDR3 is CATSREVGNTGELFF. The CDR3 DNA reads TGTGCCACCAGCAGAGAGGTCGGGAACACCGGGGAGCTGTTTTTT.

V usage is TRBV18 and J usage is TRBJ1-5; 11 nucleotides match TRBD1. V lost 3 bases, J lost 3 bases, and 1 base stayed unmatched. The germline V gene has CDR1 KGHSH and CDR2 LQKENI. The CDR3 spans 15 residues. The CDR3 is CASSPGQGDNQPQHF. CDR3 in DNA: TGTGCCAGCTCACCGGGACAGGGGGACAATCAGCCCCAGCATTTT.

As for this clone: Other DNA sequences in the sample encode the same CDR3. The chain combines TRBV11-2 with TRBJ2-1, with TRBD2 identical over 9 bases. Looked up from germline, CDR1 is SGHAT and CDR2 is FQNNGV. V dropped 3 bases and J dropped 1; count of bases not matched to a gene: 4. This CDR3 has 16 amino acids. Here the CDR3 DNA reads TGTGCCAGCAGCTTGGTACTAGCGGGTTCCTACAATGAGCAGTTCTTC. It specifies CASSLVLAGSYNEQFF. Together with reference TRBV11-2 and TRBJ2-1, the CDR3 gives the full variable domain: EAGVAQSPRYKIIEKRQSVAFWCNPISGHATLYWYQQILGQGPKLLIQFQNNGVVDDSQLPKDRFSAERLKGVDSTLKIQPAKLEDSAVYLCASSLVLAGSYNEQFFGPGTRLTVL.

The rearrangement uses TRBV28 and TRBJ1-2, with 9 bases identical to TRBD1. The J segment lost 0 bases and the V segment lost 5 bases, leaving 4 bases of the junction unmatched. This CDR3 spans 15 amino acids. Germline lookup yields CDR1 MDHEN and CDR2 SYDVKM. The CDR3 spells CASSTRDRANYGYTF. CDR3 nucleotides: TGTGCCAGCAGTACGCGGGACAGGGCTAACTATGGCTACACCTTC.

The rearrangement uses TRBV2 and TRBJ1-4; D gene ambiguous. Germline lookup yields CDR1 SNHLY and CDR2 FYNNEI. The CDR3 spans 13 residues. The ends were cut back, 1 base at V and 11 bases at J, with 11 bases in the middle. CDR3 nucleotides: TGTGCCAGCAGTGAAGGTTTGCTGGGGAAACTGTTTTTT. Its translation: CASSEGLLGKLFF. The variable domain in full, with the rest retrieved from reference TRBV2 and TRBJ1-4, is EPEVTQTPSHQVTQMGQEVILRCVPISNHLYFYWYRQILGQKVEFLVSFYNNEISEKSEIFDDQFSVERPDGSNFTLKIRSTKLEDSAMYFCASSEGLLGKLFFGSGTQLSVL.

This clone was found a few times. CDR3 sequence: CASSTGTVREETQYF. The CDR3 bases are TGTGCCAGCAGCACGGGGACAGTTAGGGAGGAGACCCAGTACTTC. The chain employs TRBV5-6 and TRBJ2-5; 7 bases are shared with TRBD1. The J segment lost 5 bases and the V segment lost 4 bases, leaving 11 bases of the junction unmatched. Germline CDR1 and CDR2: SGHDT and YYEEEE. CDR3 length equals 15 residues.

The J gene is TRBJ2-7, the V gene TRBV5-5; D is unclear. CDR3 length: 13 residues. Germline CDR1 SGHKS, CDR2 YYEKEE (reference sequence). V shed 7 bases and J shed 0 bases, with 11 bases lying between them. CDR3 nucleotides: TGTGCCAGCCATACACAGAACTCCTACGAGCAGTACTTC. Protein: CASHTQNSYEQYF.

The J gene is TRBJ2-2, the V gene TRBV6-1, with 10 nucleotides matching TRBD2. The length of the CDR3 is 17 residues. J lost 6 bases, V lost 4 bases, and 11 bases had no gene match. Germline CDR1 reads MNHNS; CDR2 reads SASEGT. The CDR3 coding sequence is TGTGCCAGCAGTGTACAGGGGTTTCTAGCGGGAGCCGGGGAGCTGTTTTTT. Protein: CASSVQGFLAGAGELFF.

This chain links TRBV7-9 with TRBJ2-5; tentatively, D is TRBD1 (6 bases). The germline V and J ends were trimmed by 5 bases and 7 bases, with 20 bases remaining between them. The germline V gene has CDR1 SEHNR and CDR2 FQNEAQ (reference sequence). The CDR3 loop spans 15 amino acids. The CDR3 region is CASSEGSGDRRTQYF. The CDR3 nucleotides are TGTGCCAGCAGCGAAGGTTCAGGGGATCGCCGGACCCAGTACTTC.

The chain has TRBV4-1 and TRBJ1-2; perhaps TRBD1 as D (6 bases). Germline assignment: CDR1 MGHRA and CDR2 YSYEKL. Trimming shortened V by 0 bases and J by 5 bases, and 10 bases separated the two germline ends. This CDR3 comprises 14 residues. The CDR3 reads CASSQDGRGYGYTF. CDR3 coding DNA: TGCGCCAGCAGCCAAGATGGTAGGGGGTATGGCTACACCTTC.

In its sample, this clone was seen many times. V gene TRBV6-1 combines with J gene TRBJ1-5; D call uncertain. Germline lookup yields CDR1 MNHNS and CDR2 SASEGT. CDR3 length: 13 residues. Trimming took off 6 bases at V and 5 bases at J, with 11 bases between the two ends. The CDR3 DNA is TGTGCCAGCAGAGACAAGGCTGATCAGCCCCAGCATTTT. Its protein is CASRDKADQPQHF.